The present entry profiles one TCR beta chain with its context. This entry belongs to a study of blood T cell repertoires in COVID-19. Overall study: COVID-19 samples, acute and convalescent, were from the United States, Italy and Spain.

In the original processing: Amplification of reference gene primers provided the estimated nucleated cell counts. The table came from immunoSEQ multiplex PCR; TCRdb's copy has only in-frame clones and leaves some out. V, J and clone size are taken as reported in that table, and D and trimming were inferred from the DNA itself. The repertoire consists of about 410,000 clones, with roughly 90% occurring once and the leading ten covering more than 1.4%. This CDR3 has 14 residues. Trimming removed 2 bases from V and 1 base from J, with 8 bases in between. The V gene's germline CDR1 is KGHSH and CDR2 LQKENI.

The specimen was peripheral blood. This sequence was found in a woman in her twenties or thirties with active or convalescent COVID-19. The chain has TRBV18 and TRBJ1-1; D is unclear. CDR3 sequence (DNA): TGTGCCAGCTCACCATGGGGAGAGAACACTGAAGCTTTCTTT. Translating gives CASSPWGENTEAFF.